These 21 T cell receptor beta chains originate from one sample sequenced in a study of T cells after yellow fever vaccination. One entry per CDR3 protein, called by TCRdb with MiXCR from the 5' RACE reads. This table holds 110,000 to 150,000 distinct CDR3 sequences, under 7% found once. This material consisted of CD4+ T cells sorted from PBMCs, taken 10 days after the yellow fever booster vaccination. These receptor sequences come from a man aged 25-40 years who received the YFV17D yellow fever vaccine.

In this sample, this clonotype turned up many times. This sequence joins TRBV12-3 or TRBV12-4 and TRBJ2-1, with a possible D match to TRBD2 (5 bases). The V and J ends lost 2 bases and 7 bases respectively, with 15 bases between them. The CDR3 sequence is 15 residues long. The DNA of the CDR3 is TGTGCCAGCAGTTTAAACGGGCTAGCAGTGAATGAGCAGTTCTTC. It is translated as CASSLNGLAVNEQFF.

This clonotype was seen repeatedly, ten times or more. This CDR3 is CASSVRGNTGELFF. DNA of the CDR3: TGTGCCAGCAGCGTACGAGGTAACACCGGGGAGCTGTTTTTT. The rearrangement links TRBV9 to TRBJ2-2; no clear D gene. The CDR3 is 14 residues long. Germline CDR1 is SGDLS and CDR2 is YYNGEE. Trimming cost V 1 base and J 2 bases, with 6 bases left between them.

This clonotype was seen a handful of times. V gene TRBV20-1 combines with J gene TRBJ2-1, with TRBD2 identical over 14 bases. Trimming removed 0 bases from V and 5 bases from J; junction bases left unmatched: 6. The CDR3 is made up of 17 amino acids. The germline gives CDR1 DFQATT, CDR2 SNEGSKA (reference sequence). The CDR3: CSARDGLAGGGHNEQFF. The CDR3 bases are TGCAGTGCTAGAGATGGACTAGCGGGAGGAGGGCACAATGAGCAGTTCTTC.

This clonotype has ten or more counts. The CDR3 here is CASSHAGSEQFF. The CDR3 DNA reads TGTGCCAGCAGCCATGCGGGGAGCGAGCAGTTCTTC. The V call is TRBV9, the J call TRBJ2-1, with D possibly being TRBD2 (6 bases). The CDR3 contains 12 residues. Germline V gives CDR1 SGDLS, CDR2 YYNGEE. Trimming stripped 4 bases from V and 10 bases from J, with 12 bases between. The entire variable domain, with the rest obtained from reference TRBV9 and TRBJ2-1, is as follows: DSGVTQTPKHLITATGQRVTLRCSPRSGDLSVYWYQQSLDQGLQFLIQYYNGEERAKGNILERFSAQQFPDLHSELNLSSLELGDSALYFCASSHAGSEQFFGPGTRLTVL.

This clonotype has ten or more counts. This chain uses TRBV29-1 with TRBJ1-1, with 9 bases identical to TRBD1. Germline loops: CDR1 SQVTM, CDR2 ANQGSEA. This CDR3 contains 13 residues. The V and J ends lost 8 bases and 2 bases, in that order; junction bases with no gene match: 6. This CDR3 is CSTKTGGNTEAFF. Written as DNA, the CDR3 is TGCAGCACAAAGACAGGGGGTAACACTGAAGCTTTCTTT.

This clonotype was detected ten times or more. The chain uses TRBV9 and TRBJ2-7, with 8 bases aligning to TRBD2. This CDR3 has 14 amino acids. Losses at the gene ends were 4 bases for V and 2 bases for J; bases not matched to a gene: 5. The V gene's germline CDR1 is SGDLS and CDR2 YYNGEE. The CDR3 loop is CASSPTSGPYEQYF. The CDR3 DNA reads TGTGCCAGCAGCCCCACTAGCGGCCCCTACGAGCAGTACTTC.

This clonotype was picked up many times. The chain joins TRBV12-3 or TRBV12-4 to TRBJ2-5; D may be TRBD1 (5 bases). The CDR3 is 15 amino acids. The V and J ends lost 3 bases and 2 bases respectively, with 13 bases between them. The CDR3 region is CASSLDTVGQETQYF. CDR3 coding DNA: TGTGCCAGCAGTTTGGACACGGTGGGGCAAGAGACCCAGTACTTC.

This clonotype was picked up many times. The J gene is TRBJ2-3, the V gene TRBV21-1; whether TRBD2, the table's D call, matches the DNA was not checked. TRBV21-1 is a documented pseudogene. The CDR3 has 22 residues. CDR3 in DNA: TGTGCCAGCAGCAGGACCGCCGGGTTCGCTCACCGACGAGCGGGAGGACCAGATACGCAGTATTTT. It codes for CASSRTAGFAHRRAGGPDTQYF.

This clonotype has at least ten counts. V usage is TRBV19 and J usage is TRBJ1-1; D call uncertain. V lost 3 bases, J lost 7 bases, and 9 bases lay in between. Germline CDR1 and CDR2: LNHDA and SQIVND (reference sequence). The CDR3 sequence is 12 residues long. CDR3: CASSILYGEAFF. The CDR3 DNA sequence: TGTGCCAGTAGTATTTTATATGGTGAAGCTTTCTTT. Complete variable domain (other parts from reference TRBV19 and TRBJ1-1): DGGITQSPKYLFRKEGQNVTLSCEQNLNHDAMYWYRQDPGQGLRLIYYSQIVNDFQKGDIAEGYSVSREKKESFPLTVTSAQKNPTAFYLCASSILYGEAFFGQGTRLTVV.

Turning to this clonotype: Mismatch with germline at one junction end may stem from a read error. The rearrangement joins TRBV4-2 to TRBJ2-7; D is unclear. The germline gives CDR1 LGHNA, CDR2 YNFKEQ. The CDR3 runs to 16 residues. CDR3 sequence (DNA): TGTGCCAGTAGCCGAAGCAGCCGGAGCCCGTCCTACGAGCAGTACTTC. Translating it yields CASSRSSRSPSYEQYF.

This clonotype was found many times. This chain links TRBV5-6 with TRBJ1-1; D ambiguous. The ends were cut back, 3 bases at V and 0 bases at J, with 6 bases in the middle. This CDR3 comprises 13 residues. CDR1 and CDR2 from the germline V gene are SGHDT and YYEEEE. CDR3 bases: TGTGCCAGCAGCTACCAAGTGAACACTGAAGCTTTCTTT. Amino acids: CASSYQVNTEAFF.

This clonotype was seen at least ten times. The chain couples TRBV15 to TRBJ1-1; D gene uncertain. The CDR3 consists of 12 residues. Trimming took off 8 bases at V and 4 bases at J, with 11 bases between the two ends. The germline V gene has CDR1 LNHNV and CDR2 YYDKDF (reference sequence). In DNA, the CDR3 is TGTGCCACCTCCGGAGGTGGCACTGAAGCTTTCTTT. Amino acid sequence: CATSGGGTEAFF.

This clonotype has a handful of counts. The CDR3 DNA is TGTGCAGGGGGCTCTGGGGCCAACGTCCTGACTTTC. It is translated as CAGGSGANVLTF. The rearrangement uses TRBV30 and TRBJ2-6; the D gene is possibly TRBD1 (6 bases). Germline lookup yields CDR1 GTSNPN and CDR2 SVGIG (reference sequence). The CDR3 is made up of 12 amino acids.

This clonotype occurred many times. This CDR3 is CASSPETGSNQPQHF. The CDR3 DNA follows: TGCGCCAGCAGCCCGGAGACAGGTAGCAATCAGCCCCAGCATTTT. The rearrangement joins TRBV5-1 to TRBJ1-5, with D perhaps matching TRBD1 (6 bases). With 4 bases removed from V and 0 bases from J, the gap between germline ends came to 11 bases. The CDR3 is 15 amino acids. The germline CDR1 and CDR2 sequences are SGHRS and YFSETQ. Looking up the rest from reference TRBV5-1 and TRBJ1-5 gives the full variable domain: KAGVTQTPRYLIKTRGQQVTLSCSPISGHRSVSWYQQTPGQGLQFLFEYFSETQRNKGNFPGRFSGRQFSNSRSEMNVSTLELGDSALYLCASSPETGSNQPQHFGDGTRLSIL.

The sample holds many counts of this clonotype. CDR3 in amino acids: CASSFGGRSYNEQFF. CDR3 coding DNA: TGTGCCAGCAGTTTCGGGGGCCGCTCCTACAATGAGCAGTTCTTC. The V gene is TRBV12-3 or TRBV12-4, the J gene TRBJ2-1; D may match TRBD1 or TRBD2 (6 bases each). The CDR3 is 15 amino acids. V lost 3 bases, J lost 0 bases, and 9 bases lay in between.

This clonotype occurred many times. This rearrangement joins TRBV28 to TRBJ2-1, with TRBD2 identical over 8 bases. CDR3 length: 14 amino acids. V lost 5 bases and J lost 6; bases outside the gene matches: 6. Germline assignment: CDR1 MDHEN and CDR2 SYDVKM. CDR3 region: CASSVNGGANEQFF. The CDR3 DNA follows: TGTGCCAGCAGTGTGAACGGGGGGGCCAATGAGCAGTTCTTC.

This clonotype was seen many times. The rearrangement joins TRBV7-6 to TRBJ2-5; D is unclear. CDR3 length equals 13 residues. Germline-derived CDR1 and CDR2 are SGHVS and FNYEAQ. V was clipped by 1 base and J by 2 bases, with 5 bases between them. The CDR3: CASSLVRQETQYF. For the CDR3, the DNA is TGTGCCAGCAGCTTAGTCCGACAAGAGACCCAGTACTTC.

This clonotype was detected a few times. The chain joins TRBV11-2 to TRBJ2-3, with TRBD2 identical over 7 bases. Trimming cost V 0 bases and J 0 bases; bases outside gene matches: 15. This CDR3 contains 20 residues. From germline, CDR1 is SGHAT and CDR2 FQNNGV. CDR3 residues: CASSLDLFLGGRTSTDTQYF. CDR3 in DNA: TGTGCCAGCAGCTTAGACCTTTTTTTAGGCGGGAGAACAAGCACAGATACGCAGTATTTT.

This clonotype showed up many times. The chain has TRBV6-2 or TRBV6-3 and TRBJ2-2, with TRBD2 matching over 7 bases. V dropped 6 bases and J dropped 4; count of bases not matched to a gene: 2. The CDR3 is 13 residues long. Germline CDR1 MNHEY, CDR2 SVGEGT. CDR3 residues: CASRREGTGELFF. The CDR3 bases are TGTGCCAGCAGAAGGGAGGGCACCGGGGAGCTGTTTTTT.

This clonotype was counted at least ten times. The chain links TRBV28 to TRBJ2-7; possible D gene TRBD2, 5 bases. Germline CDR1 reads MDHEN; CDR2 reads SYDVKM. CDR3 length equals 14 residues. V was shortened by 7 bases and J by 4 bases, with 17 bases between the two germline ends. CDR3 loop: CASTPPEGRYEQYF. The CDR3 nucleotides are TGTGCCAGCACCCCACCCGAGGGCCGGTACGAGCAGTACTTC.

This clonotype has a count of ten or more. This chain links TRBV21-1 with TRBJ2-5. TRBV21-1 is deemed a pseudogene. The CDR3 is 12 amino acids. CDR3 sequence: CASSTGVETQYF. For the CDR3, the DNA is TGTGCCAGCAGCACAGGGGTGGAGACCCAGTACTTC.